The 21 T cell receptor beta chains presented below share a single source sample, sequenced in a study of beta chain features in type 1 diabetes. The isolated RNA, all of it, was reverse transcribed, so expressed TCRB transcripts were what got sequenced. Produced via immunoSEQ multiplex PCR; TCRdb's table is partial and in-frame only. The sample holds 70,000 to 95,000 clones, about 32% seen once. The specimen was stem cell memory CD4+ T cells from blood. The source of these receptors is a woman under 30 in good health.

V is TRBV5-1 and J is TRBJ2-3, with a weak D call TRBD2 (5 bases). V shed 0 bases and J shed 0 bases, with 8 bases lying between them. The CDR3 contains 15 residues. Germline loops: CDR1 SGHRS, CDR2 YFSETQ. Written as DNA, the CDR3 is TGCGCCAGCAGCTTGGCACAGCGGAGCACAGATACGCAGTATTTT. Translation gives CASSLAQRSTDTQYF.

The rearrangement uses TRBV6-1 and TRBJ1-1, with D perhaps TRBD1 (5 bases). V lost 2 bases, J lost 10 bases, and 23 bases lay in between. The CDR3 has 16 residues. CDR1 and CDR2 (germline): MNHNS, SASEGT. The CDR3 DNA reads TGTGCCAGCAGTGAAAGGTTCGGGGGGGAATTGGAAGGAGCTTTCTTT. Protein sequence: CASSERFGGELEGAFF.

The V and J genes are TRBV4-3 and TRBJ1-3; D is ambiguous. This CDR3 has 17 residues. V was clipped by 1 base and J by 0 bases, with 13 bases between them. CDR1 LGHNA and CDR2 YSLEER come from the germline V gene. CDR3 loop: CASSQVALGRSGNTIYF. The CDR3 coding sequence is TGCGCCAGCAGCCAAGTTGCGCTGGGCCGCTCTGGAAACACCATATATTTT.

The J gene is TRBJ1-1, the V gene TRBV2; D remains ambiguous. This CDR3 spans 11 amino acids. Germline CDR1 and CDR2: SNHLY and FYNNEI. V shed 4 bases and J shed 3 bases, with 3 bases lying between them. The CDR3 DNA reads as TGTGCCAGCAGTGTCGACACTGAAGCTTTCTTT. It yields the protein CASSVDTEAFF. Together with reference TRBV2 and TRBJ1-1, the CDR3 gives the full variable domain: EPEVTQTPSHQVTQMGQEVILRCVPISNHLYFYWYRQILGQKVEFLVSFYNNEISEKSEIFDDQFSVERPDGSNFTLKIRSTKLEDSAMYFCASSVDTEAFFGQGTRLTVV.

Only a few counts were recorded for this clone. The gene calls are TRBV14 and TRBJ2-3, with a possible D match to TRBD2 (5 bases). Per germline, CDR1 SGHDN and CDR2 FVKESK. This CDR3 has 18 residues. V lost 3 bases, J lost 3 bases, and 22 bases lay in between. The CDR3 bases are TGTGCCAGCAGCCAGACCATCATTGCGCTGGGAGTTACAGATACGCAGTATTTT. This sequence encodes CASSQTIIALGVTDTQYF.

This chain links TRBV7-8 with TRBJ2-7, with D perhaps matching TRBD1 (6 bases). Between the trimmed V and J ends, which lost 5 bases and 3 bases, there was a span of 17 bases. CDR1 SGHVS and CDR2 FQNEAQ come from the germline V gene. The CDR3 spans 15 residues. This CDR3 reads CASSPRVGADYEQYF. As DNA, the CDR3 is TGTGCCAGCAGCCCGCGTGTGGGGGCGGACTACGAGCAGTACTTC.

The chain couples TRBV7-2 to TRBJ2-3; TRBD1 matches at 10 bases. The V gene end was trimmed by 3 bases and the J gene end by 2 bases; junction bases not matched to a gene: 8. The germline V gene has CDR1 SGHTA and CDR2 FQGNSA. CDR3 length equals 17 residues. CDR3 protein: CASSLWGQGSTTDTQYF. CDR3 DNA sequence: TGTGCCAGCAGCTTGTGGGGACAGGGGTCTACCACAGATACGCAGTATTTT.

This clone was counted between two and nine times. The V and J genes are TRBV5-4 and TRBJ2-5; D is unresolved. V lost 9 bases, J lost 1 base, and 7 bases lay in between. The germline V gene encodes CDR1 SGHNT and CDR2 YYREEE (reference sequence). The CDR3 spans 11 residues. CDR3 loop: CAIPFQETQYF. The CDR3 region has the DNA TGTGCCATCCCATTCCAAGAGACCCAGTACTTC.

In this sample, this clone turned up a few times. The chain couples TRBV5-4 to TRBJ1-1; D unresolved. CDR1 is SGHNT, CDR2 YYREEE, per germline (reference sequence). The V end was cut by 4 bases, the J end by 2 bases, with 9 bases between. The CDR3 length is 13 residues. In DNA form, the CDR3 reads TGTGCCAGCAGCATACTGTCCAACACTGAAGCTTTCTTT. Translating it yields CASSILSNTEAFF.

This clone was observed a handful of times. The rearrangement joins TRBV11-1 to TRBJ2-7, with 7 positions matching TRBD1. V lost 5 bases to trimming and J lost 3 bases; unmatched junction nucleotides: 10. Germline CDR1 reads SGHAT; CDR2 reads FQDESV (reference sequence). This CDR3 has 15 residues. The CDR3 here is CASSPRDSGLYEQYF. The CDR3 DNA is TGTGCCAGCAGCCCCCGGGACAGTGGCCTCTACGAGCAGTACTTC.

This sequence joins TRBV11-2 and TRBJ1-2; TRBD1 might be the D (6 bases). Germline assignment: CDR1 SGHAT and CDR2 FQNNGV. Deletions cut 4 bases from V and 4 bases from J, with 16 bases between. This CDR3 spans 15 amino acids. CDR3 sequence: CASSSPRQELYGYTF. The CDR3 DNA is TGTGCCAGCAGCTCCCCTAGACAGGAGCTCTATGGCTACACCTTC.

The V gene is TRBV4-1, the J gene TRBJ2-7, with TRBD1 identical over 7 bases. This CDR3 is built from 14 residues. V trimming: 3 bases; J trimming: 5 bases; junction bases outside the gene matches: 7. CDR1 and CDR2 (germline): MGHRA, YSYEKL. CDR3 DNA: TGCGCCAGCAGCCATCTCGACAGGGACCACGAGCAGTACTTC. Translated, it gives CASSHLDRDHEQYF.

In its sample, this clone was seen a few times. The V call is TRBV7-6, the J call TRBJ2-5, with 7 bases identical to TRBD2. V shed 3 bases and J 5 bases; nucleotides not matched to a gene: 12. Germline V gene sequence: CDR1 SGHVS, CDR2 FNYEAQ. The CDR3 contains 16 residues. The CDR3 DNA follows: TGTGCCAGCAGCTTTGCTAGCGGAGAGGGAGGGGAGACCCAGTACTTC. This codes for CASSFASGEGGETQYF.

In nucleotides, the CDR3 is TGTGCCAGCAGCACCCAGACAGCGAATGAGCAGTTCTTC. Protein product: CASSTQTANEQFF. V and J are TRBV11-2 and TRBJ2-1; D is possibly TRBD1 (5 bases). V lost 5 bases and J 7 bases, leaving 12 bases between the germline ends. Germline CDR1 is SGHAT and CDR2 is FQNNGV. This CDR3 has 13 residues.

The DNA of the CDR3 is TGTGCCAGCAGTGGGGGGAGGGTGACTGAAGCTTTCTTT. Protein: CASSGGRVTEAFF. This rearrangement joins TRBV25-1 to TRBJ1-1; a possible D gene is TRBD1 (5 bases). Germline V gene sequence: CDR1 MGHDK, CDR2 SYGVNS. This CDR3 has 13 amino acids. V lost 4 bases, J lost 5 bases, and 11 bases lay in between.

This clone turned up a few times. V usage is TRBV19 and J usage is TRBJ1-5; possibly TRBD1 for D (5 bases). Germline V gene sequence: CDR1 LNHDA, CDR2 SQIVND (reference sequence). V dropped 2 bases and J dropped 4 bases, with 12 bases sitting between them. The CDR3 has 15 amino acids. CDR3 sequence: CASSILQGPNQPQHF. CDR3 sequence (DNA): TGTGCCAGTAGTATACTTCAGGGTCCGAATCAGCCCCAGCATTTT.

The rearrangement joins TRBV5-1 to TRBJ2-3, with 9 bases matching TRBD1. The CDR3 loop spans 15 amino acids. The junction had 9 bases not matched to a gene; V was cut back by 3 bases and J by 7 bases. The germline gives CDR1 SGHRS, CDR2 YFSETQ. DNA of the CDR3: TGCGCCAGCAGCTCCAGGACAGGGGTCGGATATACGCAGTATTTT. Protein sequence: CASSSRTGVGYTQYF.

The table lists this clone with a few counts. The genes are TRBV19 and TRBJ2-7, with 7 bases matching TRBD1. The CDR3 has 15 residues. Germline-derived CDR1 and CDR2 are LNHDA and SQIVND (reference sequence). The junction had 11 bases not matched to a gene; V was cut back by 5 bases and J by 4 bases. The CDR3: CASSLREDRAYEQYF. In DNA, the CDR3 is TGTGCCAGTAGTTTACGAGAAGACAGGGCGTACGAGCAGTACTTC.

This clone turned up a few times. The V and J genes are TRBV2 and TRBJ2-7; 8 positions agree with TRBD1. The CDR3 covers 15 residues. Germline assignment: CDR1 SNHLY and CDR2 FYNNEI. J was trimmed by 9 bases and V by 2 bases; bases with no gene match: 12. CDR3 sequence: CASSERAGQGALQYF. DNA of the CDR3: TGTGCCAGCAGTGAAAGGGCCGGACAGGGAGCTCTGCAGTACTTC.

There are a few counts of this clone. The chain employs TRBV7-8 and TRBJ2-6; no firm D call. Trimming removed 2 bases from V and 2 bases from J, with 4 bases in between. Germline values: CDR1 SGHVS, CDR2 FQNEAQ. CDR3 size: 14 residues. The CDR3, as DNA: TGTGCCAGCAGCTTATCTACTGGGGCCAACGTCCTGACTTTC. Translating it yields CASSLSTGANVLTF.

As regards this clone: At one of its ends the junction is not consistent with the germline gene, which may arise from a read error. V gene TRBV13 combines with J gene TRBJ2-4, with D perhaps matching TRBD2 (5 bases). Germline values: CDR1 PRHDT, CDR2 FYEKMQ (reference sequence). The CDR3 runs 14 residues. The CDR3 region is CASSFSLAKNIQYF. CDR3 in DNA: TGTGCCAGCAGCTTCTCGCTAGCCAAGAACATTCAGTACTTC.